The following is a TCR beta chain sequence with its context. Treatment meaning: oral pan-JAK inhibitor, 5-10 mg twice daily. As part of sample collection, lesional scalp punch biopsies and peripheral blood were taken from alopecia areata patients. Once RNA had been extracted, it was reverse transcribed into cDNA to act as the sequencing template. Sequenced by immunoSEQ multiplex PCR; TCRdb stores in-frame clones only, minus some. The sample has roughly 120,000 clones, roughly 60% seen once. The data originate from a study of CD8+ T cells in alopecia areata. V shed 3 bases and J shed 2 bases, with 14 bases lying between them. CDR1 is MGHRA, CDR2 YSYEKL, per germline. The CDR3 is 15 amino acids.

The rearrangement links TRBV4-1 to TRBJ2-7; tentatively, D is TRBD2 (6 bases). This TCR derives from a human donor with alopecia areata. The sample consisted of CD8+ T cells sorted from blood, taken at week 4, from a patient treated with tofacitinib. CDR3 amino acids: CASSQAGSGTYEQYF. The CDR3 DNA reads as TGCGCCAGCAGCCAGGCGGGTAGCGGAACCTACGAGCAGTACTTC.